This record concerns one TCR beta chain sequence. The entry originates in a study of blood T cell repertoires in COVID-19. Study details: PBMCs, B-cell-depleted T cells, or T cells provided the cDNA or gDNA that made up the material.

CDR3 length: 15 residues. The V gene lost 5 bases and the J gene lost 4 bases, with 15 bases spanning the gap. CDR1 SGHTA and CDR2 FQGTGA come from the germline V gene. Sequencing used immunoSEQ multiplex PCR; TCRdb keeps in-frame clones, though not all of them. In the table there are about half a million clones, approximately 92% of which are singletons. The source of this sequence is a man in his late teens or twenties with COVID-19, enrolled during active disease. The specimen was peripheral blood. The gene calls are TRBV7-3 and TRBJ2-1, with a tentative D call TRBD2 (6 bases). The CDR3 bases are TGTGCCAGCAGCCGAGGACTAAGCCAGTACAATGAGCAGTTCTTC. Encoded protein: CASSRGLSQYNEQFF.